This T cell receptor (beta chain) is drawn from a study of PD-L1 blockade in urothelial cancer. Study-level information: Atezolizumab (1,200 mg intravenously every 3 weeks) began around 2014 for patients. Of roughly 30 patients, fewer than 27 were males with bladder-origin urothelial cancer. Blood yielded a median of about 150,000 T cells per sample.

The CDR3 extends over 16 amino acids. V was pared by 5 bases and J by 10 bases, with 11 bases of the junction left unmatched. CDR1 and CDR2 from the germline V gene are SNHLY and FYNNEI. As to time point: peripheral blood 6 weeks after treatment start. In each PCR, synthetic TCR analog templates were spiked in. Assay: immunoSEQ multiplex PCR; the TCRdb copy retains only in-frame clones and omits some. The sample consists of 35,000 to 40,000 clones, 65% to 90% of them appearing once. This sequence originates from a man aged 55 to 70 with urothelial cancer. Source: PBMCs, taken around atezolizumab (anti-PD-L1) treatment. V and J are TRBV2 and TRBJ2-1; TRBD2 matches at 13 bases. The CDR3 sequence: CASSLTGLAGESEQFF. The CDR3 DNA follows: TGTGCCAGCAGTCTCACTGGACTAGCGGGAGAATCGGAGCAGTTCTTC.